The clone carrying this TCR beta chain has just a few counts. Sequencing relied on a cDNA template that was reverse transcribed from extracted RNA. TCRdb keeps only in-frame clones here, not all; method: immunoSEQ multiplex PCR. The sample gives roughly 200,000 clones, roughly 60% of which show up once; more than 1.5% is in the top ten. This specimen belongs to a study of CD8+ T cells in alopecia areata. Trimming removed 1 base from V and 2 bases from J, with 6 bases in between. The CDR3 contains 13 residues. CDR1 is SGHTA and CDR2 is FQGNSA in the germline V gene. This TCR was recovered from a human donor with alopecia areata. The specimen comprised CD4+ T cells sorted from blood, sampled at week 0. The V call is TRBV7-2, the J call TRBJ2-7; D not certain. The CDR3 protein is CASSLEAAYEQYF. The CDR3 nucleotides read TGTGCCAGCAGCTTAGAGGCAGCCTACGAGCAGTACTTC.